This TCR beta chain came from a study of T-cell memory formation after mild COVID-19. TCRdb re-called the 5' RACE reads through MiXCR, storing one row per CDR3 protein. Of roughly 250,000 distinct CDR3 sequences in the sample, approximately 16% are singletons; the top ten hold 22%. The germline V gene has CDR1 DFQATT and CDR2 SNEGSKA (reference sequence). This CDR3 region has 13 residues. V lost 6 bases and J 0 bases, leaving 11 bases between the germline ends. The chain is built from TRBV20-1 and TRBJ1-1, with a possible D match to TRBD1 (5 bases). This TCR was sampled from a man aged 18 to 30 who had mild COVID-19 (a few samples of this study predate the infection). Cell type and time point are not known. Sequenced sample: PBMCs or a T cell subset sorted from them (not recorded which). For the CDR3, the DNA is TGCAGTGCCCCGGGACCTGTGAACACTGAAGCTTTCTTT. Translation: CSAPGPVNTEAFF.